In its sample, the clone carrying this TCR beta chain was seen many times. What it binds is not known. This entry comes from a study of T cells in Graves' hyperthyroidism and ophthalmopathy. At the level of the study: Peripheral blood draws took place at initial diagnosis, ahead of any treatment.

Study-wide points: Blood also showed most of the thyroid clonotypes that were expanded above 0.001.

Amplified regions were TCR beta CDR3 sequences from RNA transcripts. The HTBI primer set served for first-round RT-PCR of the TCR CDR3. TCRdb re-derived calls from the multiplex PCR reads in MiXCR, one entry per CDR3 protein. This table has roughly 560,000 distinct CDR3 sequences, 14% to 15% appearing once. The junction had 6 bases not matched to a gene; V was cut back by 1 base and J by 4 bases. This CDR3 is built from 16 residues. Germline CDR1 and CDR2: LGHNA and YNFKEQ. This chain links TRBV4-2 with TRBJ2-7, with 11 bases aligning to TRBD2. This clonotype was obtained from a woman aged 40-49 years with Graves' ophthalmopathy. The specimen was blood. For the CDR3, the DNA is TGTGCCAGCAGCCAAGCTACCGGGACTAGCGGTTACGAGCAGTACTTC. Translating it yields CASSQATGTSGYEQYF.